Listed here are 13 T cell receptor beta chains from one sample, sequenced in a study of blood T cell repertoires in COVID-19. The data were produced by immunoSEQ multiplex PCR, yet TCRdb's version contains in-frame clones alone and is incomplete. This sample yields around 50,000 clones, of which around four fifths are seen a single time; approximately 5% belongs to the top ten. Sequencing was done on a sample of peripheral blood. These receptors all stem from a human donor in a cohort sampled during active COVID-19.

This rearrangement joins TRBV6-4 to TRBJ2-3; TRBD2 agrees at 8 bases. The CDR3 runs 15 residues. In germline, CDR1 is MRHNA, CDR2 SNTAGT. Trimming removed 5 bases from V and 1 base from J; junction bases left unmatched: 5. CDR3 region: CASSQAGEGTDTQYF. In DNA form, the CDR3 reads TGTGCCAGCAGTCAAGCGGGAGAGGGCACAGATACGCAGTATTTT.

The rearrangement joins TRBV6-5 to TRBJ2-3; D is possibly TRBD2 (5 bases). CDR3 size: 13 residues. Germline values: CDR1 MNHEY, CDR2 SVGAGI. The ends were cut back, 6 bases at V and 4 bases at J, with 11 bases in the middle. The CDR3 DNA sequence: TGTGCCAGCAGATCGCGGCGGGCAGATACGCAGTATTTT. Encoded protein: CASRSRRADTQYF.

This clone is medium-sized within its sample. This chain joins TRBV12-5 and TRBJ2-7; D gene ambiguous. CDR1 and CDR2 from the germline V gene are LGHNT and FRNRAP. V was cut by 1 base and J by 3 bases, with 7 bases left in between. CDR3 size: 13 residues. The CDR3 loop is CASGLGQFYEQYF. CDR3 sequence (DNA): TGTGCTAGTGGTTTGGGGCAGTTCTACGAGCAGTACTTC. Full variable domain (remainder filled in from reference TRBV12-5 and TRBJ2-7): DARVTQTPRHKVTEMGQEVTMRCQPILGHNTVFWYRQTMMQGLELLAYFRNRAPLDDSGMPKDRFSAEMPDATLATLKIQPSEPRDSAVYFCASGLGQFYEQYFGPGTRLTVT.

The chain links TRBV6-5 to TRBJ2-5, with D maybe TRBD1 (6 bases). Trimming removed 0 bases at V and 6 bases at J, with 11 bases between. This CDR3 is 14 amino acids long. Germline-derived CDR1 and CDR2 are MNHEY and SVGAGI. The CDR3 sequence: CASSYSLGAQTQYF. DNA for the CDR3: TGTGCCAGCAGTTACTCGCTGGGGGCCCAGACCCAGTACTTC.

The chain is built from TRBV2 and TRBJ2-1; maybe TRBD1 (6 bases). Germline V lookup: CDR1 SNHLY, CDR2 FYNNEI. The CDR3 is 15 amino acids. V lost 7 bases and J lost 0, with 13 bases in between. DNA for the CDR3: TGTGCCAGCACCAAAGAACAGGGCTCCTACAATGAGCAGTTCTTC. It yields the protein CASTKEQGSYNEQFF. Combining the CDR3 with reference TRBV2 and TRBJ2-1 gives the whole variable domain EPEVTQTPSHQVTQMGQEVILRCVPISNHLYFYWYRQILGQKVEFLVSFYNNEISEKSEIFDDQFSVERPDGSNFTLKIRSTKLEDSAMYFCASTKEQGSYNEQFFGPGTRLTVL.

The J gene is TRBJ1-2, the V gene TRBV7-9, with a weak D call TRBD1 (6 bases). CDR1 is SEHNR, CDR2 FQNEAQ, per germline (reference sequence). Between the trimmed V and J ends, which lost 2 bases and 8 bases, there was a span of 21 bases. The CDR3 consists of 16 residues. CDR3 sequence (DNA): TGTGCCAGCAGCTTATATTACGGGGGGCGCCACGGCGGCTACACCTTC. Its protein product is CASSLYYGGRHGGYTF.

The chain is built from TRBV4-3 and TRBJ1-2; D is perhaps TRBD1 (6 bases). This CDR3 contains 13 residues. Germline-derived CDR1 and CDR2 are LGHNA and YSLEER. V lost 4 bases, J lost 7 bases, and 13 bases lay in between. The CDR3 DNA reads TGCGCCAGCAGCCCACAGGCAGGGGTTGGCTACACCTTC. As protein: CASSPQAGVGYTF.

This chain uses TRBV27 with TRBJ1-4; D remains unclear. Germline loops: CDR1 MNHEY, CDR2 SMNVEV (reference sequence). Trimming stripped 7 bases from V and 3 bases from J, with 9 bases between. The CDR3 covers 13 residues. This chain's CDR3 is CASTDTANEKLFF. The CDR3 nucleotides are TGTGCCAGCACCGACACAGCTAATGAAAAACTGTTTTTT.

This clone was counted a single time. The V and J genes are TRBV5-1 and TRBJ1-4, with D possibly being TRBD1 (5 bases). Germline values: CDR1 SGHRS, CDR2 YFSETQ. V shed 4 bases and J shed 8 bases, with 15 bases lying between them. This CDR3 region has 14 residues. CDR3 protein: CASSRTGGAEKLFF. The CDR3 DNA follows: TGCGCCAGCAGCCGGACGGGGGGTGCGGAAAAACTGTTTTTT. The variable domain in full, completed from reference TRBV5-1 and TRBJ1-4, reads KAGVTQTPRYLIKTRGQQVTLSCSPISGHRSVSWYQQTPGQGLQFLFEYFSETQRNKGNFPGRFSGRQFSNSRSEMNVSTLELGDSALYLCASSRTGGAEKLFFGSGTQLSVL.

The chain combines TRBV3-1 (or the pseudogene TRBV3-2) with TRBJ1-2; no firm D call. Germline lookup yields CDR1 LGHDT and CDR2 YNNKEL (reference sequence). The V end was cut by 2 bases, the J end by 1 base, with 2 bases between. The CDR3 has 12 amino acids. The CDR3 DNA reads as TGTGCCAGCAGCCAACTTAACTATGGCTACACCTTC. Amino acids: CASSQLNYGYTF.

CDR3 residues: CASSVVGQPSTDTQYF. For the CDR3, the DNA is TGTGCCAGCAGCGTAGTAGGACAGCCTAGCACAGATACGCAGTATTTT. This chain links TRBV9 with TRBJ2-3; the D gene is possibly TRBD1 (6 bases). Germline lookup yields CDR1 SGDLS and CDR2 YYNGEE. This CDR3 contains 16 residues. The V end lost 0 bases, the J end lost 0 bases, and 11 bases lay between the germline ends.

The rearrangement links TRBV6-2 or TRBV6-3 to TRBJ2-4; TRBD2 agrees at 11 bases. From germline, CDR1 is MNHEY and CDR2 SVGEGT. The CDR3 covers 14 residues. V gave up 0 bases and J gave up 9 bases; unmatched junction bases: 1. CDR3 sequence: CASSYSLAGGIQYF. CDR3 DNA sequence: TGTGCCAGCAGTTACTCTCTAGCGGGGGGCATTCAGTACTTC.

The chain has TRBV11-2 and TRBJ2-3; 8 positions match TRBD1. J gave up 3 bases and V 3 bases, and 5 bases lay outside the gene matches. Looked up from germline, CDR1 is SGHAT and CDR2 is FQNNGV. CDR3 size: 15 residues. The chain's CDR3 is CASSFSDRVTDTQYF. The DNA of the CDR3 is TGTGCCAGCAGCTTTTCGGACAGGGTAACAGATACGCAGTATTTT.